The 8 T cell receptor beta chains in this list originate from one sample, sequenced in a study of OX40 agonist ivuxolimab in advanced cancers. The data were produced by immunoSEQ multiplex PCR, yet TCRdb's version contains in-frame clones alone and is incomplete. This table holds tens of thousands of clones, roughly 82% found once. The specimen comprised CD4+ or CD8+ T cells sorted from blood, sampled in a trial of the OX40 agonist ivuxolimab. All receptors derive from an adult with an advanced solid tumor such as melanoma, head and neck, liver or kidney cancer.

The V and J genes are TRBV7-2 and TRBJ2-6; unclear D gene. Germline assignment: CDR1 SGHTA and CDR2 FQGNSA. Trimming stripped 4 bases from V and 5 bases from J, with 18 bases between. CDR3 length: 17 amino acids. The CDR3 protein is CASSSEAGSPWANVLTF. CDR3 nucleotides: TGTGCCAGCAGCTCCGAGGCAGGTAGTCCTTGGGCCAACGTCCTGACTTTC.

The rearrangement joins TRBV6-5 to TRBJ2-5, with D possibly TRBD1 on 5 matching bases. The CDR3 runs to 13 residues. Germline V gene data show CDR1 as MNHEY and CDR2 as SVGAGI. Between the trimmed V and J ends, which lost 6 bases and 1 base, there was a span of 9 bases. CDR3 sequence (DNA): TGTGCCAGCAGCCGGACAATCCAAGAGACCCAGTACTTC. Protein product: CASSRTIQETQYF.

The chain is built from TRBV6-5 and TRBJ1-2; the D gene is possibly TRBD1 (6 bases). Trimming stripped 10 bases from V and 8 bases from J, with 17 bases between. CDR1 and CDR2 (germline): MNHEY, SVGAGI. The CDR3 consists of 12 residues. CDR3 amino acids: CATLAEGDGYTF. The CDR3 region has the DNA TGTGCCACCTTGGCGGAGGGGGACGGCTACACCTTC.

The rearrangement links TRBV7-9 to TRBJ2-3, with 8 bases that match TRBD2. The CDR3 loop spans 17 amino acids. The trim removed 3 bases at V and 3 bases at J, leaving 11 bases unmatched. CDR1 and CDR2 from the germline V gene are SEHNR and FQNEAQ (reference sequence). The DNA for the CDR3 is TGTGCCAGCAGCTTTACTTCGGGAGGGCCCAAGACAGATACGCAGTATTTT. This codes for CASSFTSGGPKTDTQYF.

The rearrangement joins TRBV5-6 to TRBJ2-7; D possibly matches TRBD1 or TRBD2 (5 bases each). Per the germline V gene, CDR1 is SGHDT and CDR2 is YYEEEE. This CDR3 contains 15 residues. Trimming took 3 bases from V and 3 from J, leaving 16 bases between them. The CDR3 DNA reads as TGTGCCAGCAGCTCGGGGACGGAGGCTAACTACGAGCAGTACTTC. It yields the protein CASSSGTEANYEQYF.

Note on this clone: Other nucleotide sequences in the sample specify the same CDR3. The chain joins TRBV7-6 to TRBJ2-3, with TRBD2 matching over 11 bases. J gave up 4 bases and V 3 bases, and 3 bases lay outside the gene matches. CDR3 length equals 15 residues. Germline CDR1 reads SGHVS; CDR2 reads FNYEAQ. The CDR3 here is CASSFSGGAPDTQYF. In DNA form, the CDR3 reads TGTGCCAGCAGCTTTAGCGGGGGGGCCCCAGATACGCAGTATTTT.

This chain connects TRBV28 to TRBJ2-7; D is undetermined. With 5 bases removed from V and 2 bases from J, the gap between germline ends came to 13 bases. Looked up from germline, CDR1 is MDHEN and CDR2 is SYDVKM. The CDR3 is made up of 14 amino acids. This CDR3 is CASSPPQGPYEQYF. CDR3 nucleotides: TGTGCCAGCAGTCCCCCCCAAGGCCCCTACGAGCAGTACTTC.

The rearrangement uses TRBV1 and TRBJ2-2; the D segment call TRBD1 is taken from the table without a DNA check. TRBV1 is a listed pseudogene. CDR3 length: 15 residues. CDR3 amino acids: CTSSYTGGRAGELFF. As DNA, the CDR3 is TGCACCAGCAGCTATACAGGGGGCAGGGCCGGGGAGCTGTTTTTT.